Below are 10 T cell receptor beta chains sequenced from a single sample in a study of cytomegalovirus exposure and HLA in healthy donors. Primers included in the PCR were 60 Vbeta and 13 Jbeta primers. Here immunoSEQ multiplex PCR was the method, and the copy in TCRdb shows in-frame clones only, minus some. The sample has around 190,000 clones, around 84% seen once. Sequenced sample: PBMCs. The receptors shown here come from a girl between 2 and 10 years old in good health and CMV-seropositive.

The chain couples TRBV11-2 to TRBJ1-1, with D tentatively TRBD1 (5 bases). This CDR3 has 14 residues. V gave up 1 base and J gave up 4 bases, with 10 bases separating them. Germline assignment: CDR1 SGHAT and CDR2 FQNNGV. CDR3 DNA: TGTGCCAGCAGCTTAGCAGGGAAGGCCACTGAAGCTTTCTTT. It encodes CASSLAGKATEAFF.

CDR3: CASSRAPWGPNEQFF. CDR3 DNA sequence: TGTGCCAGCAGCAGAGCCCCCTGGGGCCCTAATGAGCAGTTCTTC. V and J are TRBV9 and TRBJ2-1; D perhaps matches TRBD1 (5 bases). The CDR3 loop spans 15 amino acids. The germline V and J ends were trimmed by 4 bases and 7 bases, with 18 bases remaining between them. CDR1 and CDR2 from the germline V gene are SGDLS and YYNGEE.

The chain recombines TRBV7-3 with TRBJ2-5, with a tentative D call TRBD2 (5 bases). Trimming cost V 2 bases and J 8 bases, with 18 bases left between them. The CDR3 totals 15 residues. Per germline, CDR1 SGHTA and CDR2 FQGTGA. This CDR3 reads CASSLRGGPVTTQYF. CDR3 DNA: TGTGCCAGCAGCTTACGGGGTGGCCCCGTGACAACCCAGTACTTC.

The rearrangement links TRBV6-5 to TRBJ2-7; TRBD2 is a possible D gene (6 bases). CDR1 is MNHEY and CDR2 is SVGAGI in the germline V gene. The V end was cut by 6 bases, the J end by 4 bases, with 13 bases between. The CDR3 totals 13 residues. The CDR3 bases are TGTGCCAGCAGCGACACCCGGGGGTACGAGCAGTACTTC. Amino acids: CASSDTRGYEQYF.

The chain has TRBV6-6 and TRBJ2-7, with TRBD1 as a possible D gene (6 bases). Trimming stripped 5 bases from V and 2 bases from J, with 13 bases between. CDR1 and CDR2 from the germline V gene are MNHNY and SVGAGI (reference sequence). This CDR3 region has 14 residues. CDR3 nucleotide sequence: TGTGCCAGCAGTATTTACAGGGTAACCTACGAGCAGTACTTC. Translating it yields CASSIYRVTYEQYF.

The chain employs TRBV5-1 and TRBJ1-1, with 8 bases aligning to TRBD1. J gave up 6 bases and V 4 bases, and 8 bases lay outside the gene matches. CDR3 size: 14 residues. CDR1 is SGHRS and CDR2 is YFSETQ in the germline V gene. The CDR3 DNA is TGCGCCAGCAGCCGACAGGGGACGATTTCTGAAGCTTTCTTT. This gives the protein CASSRQGTISEAFF.

V usage is TRBV19 and J usage is TRBJ2-7; 11 nucleotides match TRBD1. The CDR3 covers 14 residues. Trimming took 6 bases from V and 3 from J; bases not matched to a gene: 4. CDR1 is LNHDA, CDR2 SQIVND, per germline (reference sequence). The CDR3 sequence: CASSTGQGVYEQYF. The CDR3 DNA is TGTGCCAGTAGCACGGGACAGGGGGTCTACGAGCAGTACTTC.

This rearrangement joins TRBV4-2 to TRBJ1-5; TRBD1 matches 9 bases. The germline gives CDR1 LGHNA, CDR2 YNFKEQ. The CDR3 loop spans 19 amino acids. V was clipped by 2 bases and J by 3 bases; unmatched bases: 14. The CDR3 region is CASSQRGPGQGGFNQPQHF. The CDR3 DNA is TGTGCCAGCAGCCAAAGGGGCCCGGGACAGGGTGGTTTCAATCAGCCCCAGCATTTT.

V is TRBV30 and J is TRBJ1-4; D gene unclear. The CDR3 runs to 19 residues. Germline V gives CDR1 GTSNPN, CDR2 SVGIG (reference sequence). Trimming left V 0 bases short and J 0 bases short, with 20 bases between. Here the CDR3 DNA reads TGTGCCTGGAGTGTACTCGGAGCGGGTCGGTTCCCAACTAATGAAAAACTGTTTTTT. Amino acids: CAWSVLGAGRFPTNEKLFF.

The rearrangement links TRBV9 to TRBJ2-3, with 12 nucleotides matching TRBD2. The CDR3 is made up of 13 amino acids. In germline, CDR1 is SGDLS, CDR2 YYNGEE. V lost 4 bases to trimming and J lost 9 bases; unmatched junction nucleotides: 3. The CDR3 region is CASSTSGGTTQYF. As DNA, the CDR3 is TGTGCCAGCAGCACTAGCGGGGGGACCACGCAGTATTTT.